Each of the 31 T cell receptor beta chains below was sequenced from the same sample in a study of spatial heterogeneity in lung cancer. The time point denotes: sample taken at primary tumor resection. These receptors have no identified antigens. TCRdb analysed the 5' RACE reads with MiXCR anew, one entry per CDR3 protein. In the table there are 2,500 to 3,500 distinct CDR3 sequences, roughly 3.3% of which are singletons. Whole-study results and caveats: Expanded alpha and beta TCR counts within tumors tracked tumor mutation counts.

The sequencing here drew on lung tumor tissue, taken at surgery. These receptors originate from a male donor with early-stage non-small cell lung cancer.

This clonotype is classed as medium-sized (0.01 to 0.1%). The V call is TRBV6-7, the J call TRBJ1-2; D uncertain. TRBV6-7 is an ORF; its function is uncertain. V lost 7 bases and J 3 bases, leaving 15 bases between the germline ends. The CDR3 sequence is 14 residues long. The CDR3: CASKVGSIYYGYTF. In DNA, the CDR3 is TGTGCCAGCAAAGTCGGCAGTATATACTATGGCTACACCTTC.

Relative to its sample, this clonotype is medium-sized. The V call is TRBV7-2, the J call TRBJ2-3; 8 nucleotides line up with TRBD1. The CDR3 loop spans 16 amino acids. Germline CDR1 reads SGHTA; CDR2 reads FQGNSA. With V trimmed by 4 bases and J by 2 bases, 8 bases remained unmatched. The CDR3 loop is CASSWRTGFSTDTQYF. CDR3 DNA sequence: TGTGCCAGCAGCTGGCGGACAGGGTTTTCCACAGATACGCAGTATTTT. Full variable domain (remainder filled in from reference TRBV7-2 and TRBJ2-3): GAGVSQSPSNKVTEKGKDVELRCDPISGHTALYWYRQSLGQGLEFLIYFQGNSAPDKSGLPSDRFSAERTGGSVSTLTIQRTQQEDSAVYLCASSWRTGFSTDTQYFGPGTRLTVL.

By its share, this clonotype is medium-sized. The chain uses TRBV12-3 or TRBV12-4 and TRBJ2-5; 9 bases map to TRBD2. The CDR3 is 15 residues long. The V segment lost 5 bases and the J segment 5 bases; nucleotides outside the gene matches: 9. CDR3 coding DNA: TGTGCCAGCAGTCTTCGCGGGGGGGCCGGGGAGACCCAGTACTTC. This translates into CASSLRGGAGETQYF.

This clonotype is termed medium-sized (0.01 to 0.1%). The chain combines TRBV7-2 with TRBJ2-1; 13 nucleotides match TRBD2. Germline trimming cut 5 bases from V and 4 bases from J; bases unmatched to any gene: 5. CDR1 is SGHTA, CDR2 FQGNSA, per germline. The CDR3 totals 16 residues. This CDR3 is CASSPRTSGGYNEQFF. CDR3 coding DNA: TGTGCCAGCAGCCCGAGGACTAGCGGGGGATACAATGAGCAGTTCTTC.

This clonotype is labeled as medium-sized. This chain links TRBV13 with TRBJ1-1; unclear D gene. V gave up 3 bases and J gave up 5 bases, with 7 bases separating them. The CDR3 length is 12 residues. Germline V CDR1 and CDR2: PRHDT, FYEKMQ (reference sequence). The CDR3: CASSFSPTEAFF. CDR3 in DNA: TGTGCCAGCAGCTTTTCTCCGACTGAAGCTTTCTTT.

This clonotype ranks as medium-sized. The V call is TRBV7-2, the J call TRBJ1-5, with unresolved D. The ends were cut back, 1 base at V and 3 bases at J, with 7 bases in the middle. This CDR3 has 14 residues. Germline values: CDR1 SGHTA, CDR2 FQGNSA. CDR3 nucleotide sequence: TGTGCCAGCAGCTTAGAGCTCGCCAATCAGCCCCAGCATTTT. As protein: CASSLELANQPQHF.

This clonotype was counted at least ten times. The rearrangement joins TRBV11-2 to TRBJ2-1, with 9 nucleotides matching TRBD1. Germline loops: CDR1 SGHAT, CDR2 FQNNGV. With V trimmed by 5 bases and J by 7 bases, 6 bases remained unmatched. The CDR3 is made up of 14 amino acids. The CDR3 reads CASSNRDRENEQFF. Written as DNA, the CDR3 is TGTGCCAGCAGCAACCGGGACAGGGAAAATGAGCAGTTCTTC.

This clonotype was detected only a few times. This chain uses TRBV5-1 with TRBJ2-3; 10 positions match TRBD2. The V and J ends lost 7 bases and 4 bases, in that order; junction bases with no gene match: 9. This CDR3 region has 15 residues. Germline V gene data show CDR1 as SGHRS and CDR2 as YFSETQ. The CDR3 here is CASEERGGRADTQYF. The CDR3 coding sequence is TGCGCCAGCGAGGAGCGGGGGGGACGGGCAGATACGCAGTATTTT. Full variable domain (missing parts from reference TRBV5-1 and TRBJ2-3): KAGVTQTPRYLIKTRGQQVTLSCSPISGHRSVSWYQQTPGQGLQFLFEYFSETQRNKGNFPGRFSGRQFSNSRSEMNVSTLELGDSALYLCASEERGGRADTQYFGPGTRLTVL.

This clonotype is categorized as medium-sized (0.01 to 0.1%). The V call is TRBV2, the J call TRBJ1-5; 7 nucleotides agree with TRBD1. The J segment lost 3 bases and the V segment lost 5 bases, leaving 4 bases of the junction unmatched. This CDR3 is 14 amino acids long. The germline gives CDR1 SNHLY, CDR2 FYNNEI. The CDR3 nucleotides read TGTGCCAGCAGTCGACAGGGAGCCAATCAGCCCCAGCATTTT. It is translated as CASSRQGANQPQHF. The full variable domain, its missing parts supplied by reference TRBV2 and TRBJ1-5, is EPEVTQTPSHQVTQMGQEVILRCVPISNHLYFYWYRQILGQKVEFLVSFYNNEISEKSEIFDDQFSVERPDGSNFTLKIRSTKLEDSAMYFCASSRQGANQPQHFGDGTRLSIL.

This clonotype is classed as medium-sized. The rearrangement uses TRBV27 and TRBJ1-6; TRBD1 matches at 8 bases. Looked up from germline, CDR1 is MNHEY and CDR2 is SMNVEV (reference sequence). There are 16 residues in the CDR3. V gave up 5 bases and J gave up 4 bases; unmatched junction bases: 7. CDR3 nucleotides: TGTGCCAGCAGTGCCCGGACAGGGTGGTATAATTCACCCCTCCACTTT. Protein: CASSARTGWYNSPLHF.

At least ten counts were recorded for this clonotype. A much bigger clone sits one base away, suggesting this may be a read error. This chain links TRBV4-2 with TRBJ2-2; D is undetermined. The CDR3 sequence is 16 residues long. The germline V gene encodes CDR1 LGHNA and CDR2 YNFKEQ. The CDR3 nucleotides read TGTGTCAGCAGCCGTTCGGATTACAAAGGAGCCGGGGAGCTGTTTTTT. Residues: CVSSRSDYKGAGELFF.

In its sample, this clonotype was seen many times. The chain links TRBV20-1 to TRBJ2-5, with D possibly being TRBD2 (6 bases). Germline CDR1 and CDR2: DFQATT and SNEGSKA (reference sequence). V lost 6 bases and J 5 bases, leaving 7 bases between the germline ends. The length of the CDR3 is 10 residues. The CDR3 spells CSAGGETQYF. The CDR3 DNA is TGCAGTGCCGGAGGGGAGACCCAGTACTTC.

This clonotype was found many times. The J gene is TRBJ1-3, the V gene TRBV18, with a tentative D call TRBD1 (6 bases). Germline CDR1 is KGHSH and CDR2 is LQKENI. V was cut by 2 bases and J by 2 bases, with 13 bases left in between. The CDR3 covers 16 residues. CDR3 sequence reads: CASSPVRTVTGNTIYF. CDR3 nucleotide sequence: TGTGCCAGCTCACCAGTCCGGACAGTGACTGGAAACACCATATATTTT.

This clonotype appeared many times. This chain links TRBV4-3 with TRBJ2-6; 7 bases are shared with TRBD1. The CDR3 contains 18 residues. Germline CDR1 LGHNA, CDR2 YSLEER. Losses at the gene ends were 1 base for V and 0 bases for J; bases not matched to a gene: 6. CDR3 protein: CASSQVGQALSGANVLTF. The CDR3 coding sequence is TGCGCCAGCAGCCAAGTCGGACAGGCCCTCTCTGGGGCCAACGTCCTGACTTTC.

This clonotype is medium-sized in the sample. The chain employs TRBV7-2 and TRBJ2-2; no clear D. The V end lost 1 base, the J end lost 2 bases, and 5 bases lay between the germline ends. There are 14 residues in the CDR3. From germline, CDR1 is SGHTA and CDR2 FQGNSA. The CDR3: CASSLGLNTGELFF. CDR3 DNA sequence: TGTGCCAGCAGCTTAGGCTTAAACACCGGGGAGCTGTTTTTT. The whole variable domain, remainder taken from reference TRBV7-2 and TRBJ2-2, is GAGVSQSPSNKVTEKGKDVELRCDPISGHTALYWYRQSLGQGLEFLIYFQGNSAPDKSGLPSDRFSAERTGGSVSTLTIQRTQQEDSAVYLCASSLGLNTGELFFGEGSRLTVL.

By frequency in the sample, this clonotype is medium-sized (0.01 to 0.1%). The chain recombines TRBV7-8 with TRBJ2-3; D gene unclear. CDR1 SGHVS and CDR2 FQNEAQ come from the germline V gene. The V end lost 0 bases, the J end lost 5 bases, and 9 bases lay between the germline ends. The length of the CDR3 is 14 residues. The CDR3 sequence: CASSLAPWGDTQYF. DNA of the CDR3: TGTGCCAGCAGCTTAGCCCCTTGGGGAGATACGCAGTATTTT.

This clonotype was counted ten times or more. The chain combines TRBV10-1 with TRBJ2-7; possibly TRBD1 for D (5 bases). Germline V gene data show CDR1 as WNHNN and CDR2 as SYGVQD (reference sequence). Trimming removed 0 bases at V and 10 bases at J, with 10 bases between. CDR3 length: 12 amino acids. CDR3 nucleotide sequence: TGCGCCAGCAGTGAGTCTCCACAGGCTCAGTACTTC. It codes for CASSESPQAQYF.

In its sample, this clonotype ranks as medium-sized (0.01 to 0.1%). The genes are TRBV20-1 and TRBJ1-5; D uncertain. Germline V gene sequence: CDR1 DFQATT, CDR2 SNEGSKA (reference sequence). The CDR3 loop spans 19 amino acids. V was trimmed by 2 bases and J by 7 bases, leaving 30 bases between them. CDR3 sequence reads: CSARPVSGIFKRRPQPQHF. The CDR3 region has the DNA TGCAGTGCTAGACCGGTCTCGGGAATTTTTAAGCGTAGGCCACAGCCCCAGCATTTT.

V is TRBV6-4 and J is TRBJ2-3; 10 bases are a match to TRBD2. Unmatched junction bases numbered 1, after V lost 0 bases and J lost 1 base. There are 16 residues in the CDR3. The germline V gene has CDR1 MRHNA and CDR2 SNTAGT. The CDR3 here is CASSDSTSGGTDTQYF. The CDR3, as DNA: TGTGCCAGCAGTGACTCAACTAGCGGGGGCACAGATACGCAGTATTTT.

By sample share, this clonotype is medium-sized. The chain combines TRBV7-2 with TRBJ2-3, with 8 bases aligning to TRBD1. Trimming cost V 1 base and J 3 bases; bases outside gene matches: 3. In germline, CDR1 is SGHTA, CDR2 FQGNSA. This CDR3 comprises 15 residues. CDR3 nucleotides: TGTGCCAGCAGCTTAGGGACAGGGAGAACAGATACGCAGTATTTT. Protein sequence: CASSLGTGRTDTQYF.

Judged by abundance, this clonotype is medium-sized. J is TRBJ2-1 and V is TRBV28; D may match TRBD1 or TRBD2 (5 bases each). Germline CDR1 MDHEN, CDR2 SYDVKM. Between the trimmed V and J ends, which lost 5 bases and 9 bases, there was a span of 20 bases. The CDR3 length is 15 residues. Here the CDR3 reads CASSTTGPQGVEQFF. The CDR3 DNA follows: TGTGCCAGCAGTACGACCGGGCCCCAGGGAGTTGAGCAGTTCTTC.

This clonotype appeared many times. The J gene is TRBJ2-1, the V gene TRBV4-2, with D unclear. V gave up 2 bases and J gave up 7 bases, with 18 bases separating them. This CDR3 has 16 amino acids. Germline CDR1 reads LGHNA; CDR2 reads YNFKEQ. CDR3 protein: CASSQLWELRKNEQFF. Written as DNA, the CDR3 is TGTGCCAGCAGCCAATTGTGGGAACTAAGGAAAAATGAGCAGTTCTTC.

This clonotype is termed medium-sized (0.01 to 0.1%). The V and J genes are TRBV4-2 and TRBJ1-5, with D unclear. The V end was cut by 0 bases, the J end by 4 bases, with 10 bases between. The CDR3 totals 15 residues. CDR1 is LGHNA and CDR2 is YNFKEQ in the germline V gene. CDR3 sequence (DNA): TGTGCCAGCAGCCAAGACCCTCGGACGAATCAGCCCCAGCATTTT. As protein: CASSQDPRTNQPQHF.

There are many counts of this clonotype. The V call is TRBV20-1, the J call TRBJ2-6; D remains ambiguous. This CDR3 region has 12 residues. Trimming removed 3 bases at V and 8 bases at J, with 8 bases between. Germline V CDR1 and CDR2: DFQATT, SNEGSKA (reference sequence). The chain's CDR3 is CSARVGSNVLTF. In nucleotides, the CDR3 is TGCAGTGCTAGGGTCGGCTCCAACGTCCTGACTTTC.

By share, this clonotype counts as medium-sized. The V gene is TRBV7-2, the J gene TRBJ2-1, with D hard to call. Trimming shortened V by 1 base and J by 4 bases, and 11 bases separated the two germline ends. The CDR3 runs 15 residues. Germline V gene sequence: CDR1 SGHTA, CDR2 FQGNSA. CDR3 in amino acids: CASSLVAVPYNEQFF. CDR3 nucleotides: TGTGCCAGCAGCTTAGTGGCGGTTCCTTACAATGAGCAGTTCTTC.

This clonotype was seen repeatedly, ten times or more. This chain connects TRBV28 to TRBJ2-2; 7 positions agree with TRBD2. The trim removed 7 bases at V and 7 bases at J, leaving 15 bases unmatched. CDR1 MDHEN and CDR2 SYDVKM come from the germline V gene. The CDR3 extends over 16 amino acids. The CDR3 is CASTPPRGGVDGELFF. CDR3 sequence (DNA): TGTGCCAGCACTCCCCCTCGGGGAGGGGTGGACGGGGAGCTGTTTTTT.

This clonotype is categorized as medium-sized. J is TRBJ1-4 and V is TRBV3-1; 9 bases match TRBD1. Trimming cost V 4 bases and J 6 bases; bases outside gene matches: 6. Germline CDR1 is LGHDT and CDR2 is YNNKEL (reference sequence). This CDR3 contains 15 residues. The CDR3 DNA is TGTGCCAGCAGCCCCAACAGGGGGCGTGATGAAAAACTGTTTTTT. It codes for CASSPNRGRDEKLFF. The full variable domain, rest sourced from reference TRBV3-1 and TRBJ1-4, is DTAVSQTPKYLVTQMGNDKSIKCEQNLGHDTMYWYKQDSKKFLKIMFSYNNKELIINETVPNRFSPKSPDKAHLNLHINSLELGDSAVYFCASSPNRGRDEKLFFGSGTQLSVL.

This clonotype came up once. The chain combines TRBV27 with TRBJ1-5, with TRBD1 matching 12 bases. The germline gives CDR1 MNHEY, CDR2 SMNVEV (reference sequence). The CDR3 spans 16 residues. V shed 5 bases, J shed 6 bases, and the junction held 8 bases outside the gene matches. The CDR3 region is CASSPWDRGRGQPQHF. The CDR3 region has the DNA TGTGCCAGCAGTCCCTGGGACAGGGGGCGCGGTCAGCCCCAGCATTTT.

This clonotype is medium-sized. V usage is TRBV10-2 and J usage is TRBJ1-6; 8 nucleotides align to TRBD1. The CDR3 is 13 residues long. Germline lookup yields CDR1 WSHSY and CDR2 SAAADI. After removal of 10 bases from V and 8 bases from J, the junction contained 7 bases not matched to a gene. CDR3 DNA: TGCGCCACCAAGGACAGGGTAGATTCACCCCTCCACTTT. Translated: CATKDRVDSPLHF.

This clonotype has ten or more counts. J is TRBJ1-2 and V is TRBV7-2, with D uncertain. V was trimmed by 2 bases and J by 4 bases, leaving 14 bases between them. CDR1 is SGHTA, CDR2 FQGNSA, per germline. The CDR3 consists of 15 residues. The CDR3 reads CASSLNPDGFYGYTF. The CDR3 region has the DNA TGTGCCAGCAGCTTAAATCCCGACGGCTTCTATGGCTACACCTTC.

This clonotype was detected ten times or more. The J gene is TRBJ1-1, the V gene TRBV5-6; 9 bases fit TRBD1. V was clipped by 2 bases and J by 4 bases; unmatched bases: 9. Germline values: CDR1 SGHDT, CDR2 YYEEEE. This CDR3 has 16 amino acids. CDR3: CASSFSDRGGFTEAFF. DNA of the CDR3: TGTGCCAGCAGCTTTTCGGACAGGGGAGGATTCACTGAAGCTTTCTTT.